This T cell receptor beta chain was captured in a study of regulatory T cells in long-lasting Graves disease. In building TCR beta libraries, iRepertoire HTBI primers were used together with Arm-PCR of CDR3 regions. TCRdb passed the multiplex PCR reads through MiXCR, listing each CDR3 protein once. The sample includes over 450,000 distinct CDR3 sequences, 20% to 25% of them seen just once. Stated time point: persistent/refractory GD, antithyroid drugs over 5 years with positive TRAb. Construction of the TCR library relied on RNA isolated from PBMCs. The sequence was collected from a female donor with Graves disease. Material: peripheral blood mononuclear cells (PBMCs), obtained when the disease was refractory, from a patient treated with antithyroid drugs.

In DNA form, the CDR3 reads TGCAGTGCTAGAGAGGGGACAGAGACCCAGTACTTC. Encoded protein: CSAREGTETQYF. The chain joins TRBV20-1 to TRBJ2-5; possibly TRBD1 or TRBD2 for D (5 bases each). The germline CDR1 and CDR2 sequences are DFQATT and SNEGSKA (reference sequence). CDR3 length: 12 residues. V was shortened by 0 bases and J by 4 bases, with 6 bases between the two germline ends.